These 12 T cell receptor beta chains were sequenced from one sample in a study of blood T cell repertoires in COVID-19. Only in-frame clones appear in the TCRdb table, and some are missing; sequencing was by immunoSEQ multiplex PCR. The repertoire holds about 68,000 clones, with roughly 84% as singletons. Sequences were obtained from peripheral blood. The receptor source for this set is a man in his fifties with acute or convalescent COVID-19.

The V and J genes are TRBV27 and TRBJ2-1; 11 bases line up with TRBD2. V lost 3 bases and J lost 6; bases outside the gene matches: 4. Germline CDR1 and CDR2: MNHEY and SMNVEV (reference sequence). This CDR3 spans 15 amino acids. CDR3 region: CASSFVAGGRNEQFF. CDR3 DNA sequence: TGTGCCAGCAGTTTCGTAGCGGGAGGGCGCAATGAGCAGTTCTTC.

V gene TRBV19 combines with J gene TRBJ2-2, with D perhaps matching TRBD2 (6 bases). This CDR3 region has 14 residues. Trimming stripped 11 bases from V and 5 bases from J, with 18 bases between. CDR1 is LNHDA, CDR2 SQIVND, per germline (reference sequence). CDR3 sequence (DNA): TGTGCCGTACAGACGCAGGGAGGTACCGGGGAGCTGTTTTTT. Translation gives CAVQTQGGTGELFF.

In DNA form, the CDR3 reads TGTGCCAGCAGCAGTACAGGGAGGAACACTGAAGCTTTCTTT. Amino acids: CASSSTGRNTEAFF. V is TRBV3-1 (or the pseudogene TRBV3-2) and J is TRBJ1-1; D might be TRBD1 (6 bases). Trimming left V 5 bases short and J 1 base short, with 11 bases between. CDR1 LGHDT and CDR2 YNNKEL come from the germline V gene (reference sequence). This CDR3 has 14 amino acids.

The rearrangement uses TRBV2 and TRBJ1-6; D possibly corresponds to TRBD1 (6 bases). Trimming cost V 4 bases and J 8 bases, with 12 bases left between them. The germline V gene has CDR1 SNHLY and CDR2 FYNNEI. The CDR3 spans 14 residues. The CDR3 coding sequence is TGTGCCAGCAGTGGAAACAGGGATCATTCACCCCTCCACTTT. Its translation: CASSGNRDHSPLHF.

The chain combines TRBV10-3 with TRBJ2-2; no clear D gene. The CDR3 loop spans 14 amino acids. V gave up 9 bases and J gave up 4 bases, with 15 bases separating them. Germline V gene data show CDR1 as ENHRY and CDR2 as SYGVKD. CDR3 protein: CAIKSSRGTGELFF. The CDR3 nucleotides read TGTGCCATAAAGTCATCCCGAGGCACCGGGGAGCTGTTTTTT.

This clone has just a few counts. V usage is TRBV18 and J usage is TRBJ1-6; 7 positions agree with TRBD1. With 3 bases clipped from V and 10 bases from J, the junction kept 6 bases outside the gene matches. Per germline, CDR1 KGHSH and CDR2 LQKENI. This CDR3 region has 14 residues. The CDR3, as DNA: TGTGCCAGCTCACCCGACAGGGTCTGGTCACCCCTCCACTTT. This encodes CASSPDRVWSPLHF.

The gene calls are TRBV19 and TRBJ2-5; D is uncertain. Germline V lookup: CDR1 LNHDA, CDR2 SQIVND (reference sequence). V was cut by 3 bases and J by 3 bases, with 14 bases left in between. The length of the CDR3 is 15 residues. The CDR3: CASSISRRGEETQYF. CDR3 in DNA: TGTGCCAGTAGTATTTCAAGAAGAGGTGAAGAGACCCAGTACTTC.

The chain has TRBV4-1 and TRBJ2-3; D uncertain. This CDR3 is 13 amino acids long. Trimming took off 0 bases at V and 4 bases at J, with 5 bases between the two ends. Germline V CDR1 and CDR2: MGHRA, YSYEKL. CDR3 in DNA: TGCGCCAGCAGCCAAGATCCAGCAGATACGCAGTATTTT. Translation gives CASSQDPADTQYF.

This clone was observed once. This rearrangement joins TRBV6-5 to TRBJ2-6; maybe TRBD1 (5 bases). CDR3 length: 15 residues. The germline V gene encodes CDR1 MNHEY and CDR2 SVGAGI. V was cut by 10 bases and J by 2 bases, with 15 bases left in between. CDR3 sequence (DNA): TGTGCCACCAACCGTCTCAGGGCTGGGGCCAACGTCCTGACTTTC. As protein: CATNRLRAGANVLTF.

The chain links TRBV19 to TRBJ2-2; D is perhaps TRBD2 (6 bases). The CDR3 contains 18 residues. Trimming took 7 bases from V and 1 from J, leaving 22 bases between them. CDR1 and CDR2 from the germline V gene are LNHDA and SQIVND (reference sequence). In DNA, the CDR3 is TGTGCCAGTAACCCCCTAGGGCTAGCGCAAGTGAACACCGGGGAGCTGTTTTTT. Protein sequence: CASNPLGLAQVNTGELFF.

The chain links TRBV6-1 to TRBJ1-1; a weak D match, TRBD1 (5 bases). The CDR3 contains 13 residues. The V and J ends lost 3 bases and 0 bases respectively, with 5 bases between them. CDR1 and CDR2 (germline): MNHNS, SASEGT. In nucleotides, the CDR3 is TGTGCCAGCAGTGACAGGGTGAACACTGAAGCTTTCTTT. This sequence encodes CASSDRVNTEAFF.

CDR3 in DNA: TGTGCTAGTGGTGGGAGCGGGAGAGAGACCCAGTACTTC. It encodes CASGGSGRETQYF. This chain links TRBV12-5 with TRBJ2-5; 8 bases match TRBD2. CDR1 and CDR2 from the germline V gene are LGHNT and FRNRAP. The CDR3 totals 13 residues. After removal of 5 bases from V and 4 bases from J, the junction contained 3 bases not matched to a gene.